These 31 T cell receptor beta chains were sequenced from one sample in a study of blood T cell repertoires in COVID-19. Repertoires were generated with immunoSEQ multiplex PCR, while TCRdb's copy carries only in-frame clones and drops some. The repertoire includes about 170,000 clones, approximately 87% of them detected once, and nearly 4.5% sits in the top ten. The sequenced sample was PBMCs or T cells enriched from blood (not recorded which). These receptors originate from a woman aged 45-65 years who had recovered from COVID-19.

This clone was detected only a few times. This rearrangement joins TRBV6-5 to TRBJ1-2, with 9 positions matching TRBD1. The CDR3 contains 14 residues. Germline lookup yields CDR1 MNHEY and CDR2 SVGAGI. V trimming: 6 bases; J trimming: 4 bases; junction bases outside the gene matches: 6. CDR3 DNA: TGTGCCAGCAGAACAGGGGGCTACCGCTATGGCTACACCTTC. Translation gives CASRTGGYRYGYTF.

The chain couples TRBV19 to TRBJ1-1; D perhaps matches TRBD1 (5 bases). V shed 0 bases and J shed 3 bases, with 11 bases lying between them. Germline V gene data show CDR1 as LNHDA and CDR2 as SQIVND (reference sequence). CDR3 length: 15 amino acids. CDR3 bases: TGTGCCAGTAGTATAGATCGACGGGGGGACACTGAAGCTTTCTTT. It is translated as CASSIDRRGDTEAFF.

The chain is built from TRBV11-3 and TRBJ2-5; 7 nucleotides match TRBD1. The germline gives CDR1 SGHNT, CDR2 YENEEA. The length of the CDR3 is 13 residues. The J segment lost 0 bases and the V segment lost 5 bases, leaving 0 bases of the junction unmatched. CDR3 nucleotide sequence: TGTGCCAGCAGCGGGACAGACCAAGAGACCCAGTACTTC. It is translated as CASSGTDQETQYF.

The rearrangement joins TRBV12-3 or TRBV12-4 to TRBJ2-5; 12 bases line up with TRBD1. Losses at the gene ends were 6 bases for V and 7 bases for J; bases not matched to a gene: 3. The CDR3 sequence is 13 residues long. DNA for the CDR3: TGTGCCAGCAGAGGGACAGGGGGCCTGACCCAGTACTTC. It specifies CASRGTGGLTQYF.

This chain connects TRBV4-3 to TRBJ2-1, with 9 nucleotides matching TRBD2. Germline CDR1 is LGHNA and CDR2 is YSLEER. CDR3 length: 16 amino acids. The ends lost 1 base at V and 4 bases at J; junction bases unmatched: 5. The CDR3 is CASSQGSGSGYNEQFF. For the CDR3, the DNA is TGCGCCAGCAGCCAAGGTAGCGGGAGCGGGTACAATGAGCAGTTCTTC.

The CDR3 sequence: CASSPTGDNSPLHF. CDR3 sequence (DNA): TGTGCCAGCTCACCAACAGGGGACAATTCACCCCTCCACTTT. The V gene is TRBV18, the J gene TRBJ1-6, with 7 nucleotides matching TRBD1. CDR1 is KGHSH, CDR2 LQKENI, per germline. Germline trimming cut 2 bases from V and 7 bases from J; bases unmatched to any gene: 2. The CDR3 covers 14 residues.

The chain carries TRBV7-9 and TRBJ1-5; D uncertain. CDR1 is SEHNR, CDR2 FQNEAQ, per germline (reference sequence). CDR3 length: 12 amino acids. V was clipped by 9 bases and J by 6 bases, with 12 bases between them. The CDR3 DNA follows: TGTGCCAGTACGGCGGAGGGTCAGCCCCAGCATTTT. Its translation is CASTAEGQPQHF.

This clone has only one observation. V usage is TRBV10-3 and J usage is TRBJ1-3; no clear D. Trimming took off 2 bases at V and 3 bases at J, with 8 bases between the two ends. The CDR3 covers 14 residues. Germline CDR1 ENHRY, CDR2 SYGVKD. This chain's CDR3 is CAISEGSGGNTIYF. In nucleotides, the CDR3 is TGTGCCATCAGTGAGGGTTCGGGTGGAAACACCATATATTTT.

The genes are TRBV11-2 and TRBJ2-2, with D perhaps TRBD1 (6 bases). Germline CDR1 and CDR2: SGHAT and FQNNGV. V lost 4 bases and J 0 bases, leaving 12 bases between the germline ends. The CDR3 loop spans 16 amino acids. The CDR3 sequence is CASSSLGAANTGELFF. The DNA for the CDR3 is TGTGCCAGCAGCTCCCTGGGGGCGGCGAACACCGGGGAGCTGTTTTTT.

The genes are TRBV29-1 and TRBJ1-2; 8 bases agree with TRBD1. This CDR3 contains 15 residues. The germline V gene encodes CDR1 SQVTM and CDR2 ANQGSEA. The V segment lost 0 bases and the J segment 4 bases; nucleotides outside the gene matches: 7. DNA of the CDR3: TGCAGCGTTGAAGAATGGAAGACAGGGGCCTATGGCTACACCTTC. Amino acid sequence: CSVEEWKTGAYGYTF.

The chain joins TRBV7-9 to TRBJ1-1; 9 bases are shared with TRBD1. CDR1 and CDR2 (germline): SEHNR, FQNEAQ (reference sequence). The CDR3 contains 14 residues. Trimming cost V 6 bases and J 5 bases; bases outside gene matches: 7. CDR3 in amino acids: CASRAWDRETEAFF. In DNA form, the CDR3 reads TGTGCCAGCAGGGCGTGGGACAGGGAGACTGAAGCTTTCTTT.

This chain uses TRBV7-2 with TRBJ2-1, with a weak D call TRBD1 (5 bases). Germline V gene lookup returns CDR1 SGHTA and CDR2 FQGNSA. This CDR3 has 15 residues. V lost 7 bases to trimming and J lost 6 bases, with 19 bases between them. Here the CDR3 reads CASNSPKGQGNEQFF. The CDR3 DNA follows: TGTGCCAGCAACTCCCCCAAGGGTCAGGGCAATGAGCAGTTCTTC.

The genes are TRBV18 and TRBJ2-3; D gene unclear. The V and J ends lost 3 bases and 6 bases respectively, with 7 bases between them. The CDR3 has 12 amino acids. Per germline, CDR1 KGHSH and CDR2 LQKENI. CDR3 bases: TGTGCCAGCTCACCCCCTTCGGATACGCAGTATTTT. Translating gives CASSPPSDTQYF. The whole variable domain, remainder taken from reference TRBV18 and TRBJ2-3, is NAGVMQNPRHLVRRRGQEARLRCSPMKGHSHVYWYRQLPEEGLKFMVYLQKENIIDESGMPKERFSAEFPKEGPSILRIQQVVRGDSAAYFCASSPPSDTQYFGPGTRLTVL.

The chain combines TRBV10-3 with TRBJ2-5, with 8 bases fitting TRBD2. This CDR3 has 13 residues. Trimming at V came to 6 bases and at J to 2 bases, leaving 2 bases not matched to a gene. CDR1 and CDR2 (germline): ENHRY, SYGVKD. The CDR3 nucleotides are TGTGCCATCAGCGTAGCGGGGCAAGAGACCCAGTACTTC. As protein: CAISVAGQETQYF.

CDR3 residues: CASSVDISGGLGETQYF. CDR3 coding DNA: TGTGCCAGCAGCGTAGATATTAGCGGGGGCCTTGGAGAGACCCAGTACTTC. This rearrangement joins TRBV9 to TRBJ2-5; 9 positions match TRBD2. Germline lookup yields CDR1 SGDLS and CDR2 YYNGEE. J lost 4 bases, V lost 0 bases, and 10 bases had no gene match. The CDR3 is made up of 17 amino acids.

The chain uses TRBV11-3 and TRBJ2-1, with 8 nucleotides matching TRBD1. Germline V gene lookup returns CDR1 SGHNT and CDR2 YENEEA. This CDR3 is 14 amino acids long. The V segment lost 5 bases and the J segment 3 bases; nucleotides outside the gene matches: 3. DNA of the CDR3: TGTGCCAGCAGCCCCAGGGGGCTCTACAATGAGCAGTTCTTC. Translated, it gives CASSPRGLYNEQFF.

This chain uses TRBV14 with TRBJ1-1; D is ambiguous. This CDR3 comprises 15 residues. Germline CDR1 is SGHDN and CDR2 is FVKESK. V lost 1 base and J 4 bases, leaving 13 bases between the germline ends. For the CDR3, the DNA is TGTGCCAGCAGCCAAGTCGAGGGAATCGGCACTGAAGCTTTCTTT. Its translation: CASSQVEGIGTEAFF.

This CDR3 is CAWSAGPNQPQHF. CDR3 coding DNA: TGTGCCTGGAGTGCAGGGCCGAATCAGCCCCAGCATTTT. The chain employs TRBV30 and TRBJ1-5; TRBD1 is a possible D gene (5 bases). The CDR3 totals 13 residues. Germline assignment: CDR1 GTSNPN and CDR2 SVGIG (reference sequence). With 1 base removed from V and 4 bases from J, the gap between germline ends came to 8 bases.

The J gene is TRBJ1-2, the V gene TRBV7-8, with D possibly being TRBD1 (5 bases). Trimming pared 5 bases from V and 4 bases from J, leaving 14 bases between. The CDR3 has 14 residues. The germline V gene has CDR1 SGHVS and CDR2 FQNEAQ. CDR3 nucleotides: TGTGCCAGCAGCCTGAATACAGGAAGCTATGGCTACACCTTC. Translated, it gives CASSLNTGSYGYTF.

The CDR3 here is CASRIDRGHQPQHF. In DNA form, the CDR3 reads TGCGCCAGCAGAATAGACAGGGGGCATCAGCCCCAGCATTTT. V and J are TRBV5-1 and TRBJ1-5, with 10 bases lining up with TRBD1. Germline V gene lookup returns CDR1 SGHRS and CDR2 YFSETQ. CDR3 length: 14 residues. Trimming took 5 bases from V and 5 from J; bases not matched to a gene: 4. The whole variable domain, filled in from reference TRBV5-1 and TRBJ1-5, reads KAGVTQTPRYLIKTRGQQVTLSCSPISGHRSVSWYQQTPGQGLQFLFEYFSETQRNKGNFPGRFSGRQFSNSRSEMNVSTLELGDSALYLCASRIDRGHQPQHFGDGTRLSIL.

In its sample, this clone was seen many times. The rearrangement links TRBV7-9 to TRBJ2-2; D perhaps matches TRBD2 (6 bases). The CDR3 totals 15 residues. Trimming took 5 bases from V and 2 from J, leaving 12 bases between them. Germline V gene sequence: CDR1 SEHNR, CDR2 FQNEAQ (reference sequence). The CDR3 nucleotides read TGTGCCAGCAGCACAGGACTAATTAACACCGGGGAGCTGTTTTTT. Translated, it gives CASSTGLINTGELFF.

The chain links TRBV5-4 to TRBJ2-2; the match to TRBD1 covers 7 bases. This CDR3 is 16 amino acids long. The germline gives CDR1 SGHNT, CDR2 YYREEE (reference sequence). After removal of 3 bases from V and 0 bases from J, the junction contained 5 bases not matched to a gene. CDR3 amino acids: CASSYNRGANTGELFF. The CDR3 DNA reads TGTGCCAGCAGCTACAACAGGGGTGCGAACACCGGGGAGCTGTTTTTT.

The genes are TRBV9 and TRBJ2-5; TRBD1 matches at 8 bases. The J segment lost 5 bases and the V segment lost 1 base, leaving 7 bases of the junction unmatched. The CDR3 consists of 15 residues. The germline gives CDR1 SGDLS, CDR2 YYNGEE. CDR3: CASSVTGGSFETQYF. The DNA of the CDR3 is TGTGCCAGCAGCGTAACAGGGGGTTCGTTCGAGACCCAGTACTTC.

This clone was seen a single time. The rearrangement links TRBV13 to TRBJ1-1, with D uncertain. The CDR3 loop spans 13 amino acids. V dropped 6 bases and J dropped 5 bases, with 13 bases sitting between them. From germline, CDR1 is PRHDT and CDR2 FYEKMQ (reference sequence). For the CDR3, the DNA is TGTGCCAGCAGTCAAAAAGGAGGGACTGAAGCTTTCTTT. Protein product: CASSQKGGTEAFF.

The V gene is TRBV5-1, the J gene TRBJ2-7; perhaps TRBD1 as D (6 bases). There are 14 residues in the CDR3. Trimming cost V 0 bases and J 5 bases, with 12 bases left between them. In germline, CDR1 is SGHRS, CDR2 YFSETQ. CDR3 nucleotide sequence: TGCGCCAGCAGCTTGGGCCAGGGGTATCACGAGCAGTACGTC. Translated, it gives CASSLGQGYHEQYV.

About this clone itself: The junction shows a germline mismatch at one end, possibly a read error. The genes are TRBV7-7 and TRBJ2-5; 9 bases agree with TRBD2. CDR1 and CDR2 from the germline V gene are SSHAT and FNYEAQ (reference sequence). The CDR3 has 15 residues. CDR3 in amino acids: CASSRGGGDLETQYF. For the CDR3, the DNA is TGTGCTAGCAGCCGGGGCGGGGGGGACCTAGAGACCCAGTACTTC.

The sample holds a few counts of this clone. V is TRBV2 and J is TRBJ2-7; D is unresolved. The CDR3 covers 12 residues. V was pared by 6 bases and J by 5 bases, with 11 bases between. The germline gives CDR1 SNHLY, CDR2 FYNNEI. CDR3 region: CASRGDTHEQYV. The CDR3 DNA reads TGTGCCAGCAGGGGTGACACCCACGAGCAGTACGTC.

This clone appeared a few times. This rearrangement joins TRBV11-2 to TRBJ1-2; 10 nucleotides agree with TRBD1. Trimming took 7 bases from V and 6 from J; bases not matched to a gene: 5. CDR1 and CDR2 from the germline V gene are SGHAT and FQNNGV. The CDR3 has 13 amino acids. The CDR3 is CASTPGTGDGYTF. The CDR3 DNA follows: TGTGCCAGCACCCCCGGGACAGGGGATGGCTACACCTTC.

The chain uses TRBV18 and TRBJ2-5; 9 positions agree with TRBD1. This CDR3 has 16 amino acids. Germline V gene data show CDR1 as KGHSH and CDR2 as LQKENI. After removal of 4 bases from V and 5 bases from J, the junction contained 11 bases not matched to a gene. The CDR3 DNA reads as TGTGCCAGCTCACGAGCCGGGACAGGGTACTGGGAGACCCAGTACTTC. This encodes CASSRAGTGYWETQYF.

DNA of the CDR3: TGTGCCAGCAGTGAGGGGACAGGGGGTAGTTCACCCCTCCACTTT. It is translated as CASSEGTGGSSPLHF. V is TRBV2 and J is TRBJ1-6; 11 bases are a match to TRBD1. Germline CDR1 reads SNHLY; CDR2 reads FYNNEI. The CDR3 is made up of 15 amino acids. J was trimmed by 9 bases and V by 3 bases; bases with no gene match: 4.

The chain combines TRBV3-1 (or the pseudogene TRBV3-2) with TRBJ2-2; 7 bases map to TRBD2. Trimming cost V 0 bases and J 6 bases; bases outside gene matches: 22. Germline CDR1 is LGHDT and CDR2 is YNNKEL (reference sequence). The CDR3 consists of 21 residues. The chain's CDR3 is CASSQDDDDAPRGSPSGELFF. The CDR3 DNA is TGTGCCAGCAGCCAAGATGATGATGATGCCCCGCGCGGGAGCCCTTCCGGGGAGCTGTTTTTT.